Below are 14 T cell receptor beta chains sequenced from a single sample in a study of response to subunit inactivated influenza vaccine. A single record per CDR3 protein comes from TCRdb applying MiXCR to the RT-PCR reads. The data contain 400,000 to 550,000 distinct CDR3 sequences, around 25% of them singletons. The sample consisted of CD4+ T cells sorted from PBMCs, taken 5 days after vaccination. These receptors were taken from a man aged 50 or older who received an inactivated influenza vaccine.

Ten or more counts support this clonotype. The CDR3, as DNA: TGCAGCGTTGAAGGAGGTGGGAGGATCCACAATGAGCAGTTCTTC. Amino acids: CSVEGGGRIHNEQFF. The genes are TRBV29-1 and TRBJ2-1; D perhaps matches TRBD2 (6 bases). V lost 1 base to trimming and J lost 5 bases, with 15 bases between them. Germline V gene lookup returns CDR1 SQVTM and CDR2 ANQGSEA. This CDR3 comprises 15 residues.

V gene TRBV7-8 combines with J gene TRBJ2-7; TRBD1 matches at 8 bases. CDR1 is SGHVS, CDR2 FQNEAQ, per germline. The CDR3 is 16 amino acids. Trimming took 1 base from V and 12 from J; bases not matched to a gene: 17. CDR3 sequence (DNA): TGTGCCAGCAGCTTAGAACAGGGGGGAGTTAAGAACGTGCTGTACTTC. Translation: CASSLEQGGVKNVLYF.

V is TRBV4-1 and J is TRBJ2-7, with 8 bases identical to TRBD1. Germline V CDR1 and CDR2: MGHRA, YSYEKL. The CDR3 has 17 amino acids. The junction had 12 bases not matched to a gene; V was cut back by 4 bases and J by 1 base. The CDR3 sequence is CASSRTSDRVGSYEQYF. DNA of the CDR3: TGCGCCAGCAGCCGAACTTCGGACAGGGTCGGGTCCTACGAGCAGTACTTC.

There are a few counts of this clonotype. CDR3 protein: CASITNTWQETQYF. CDR3 coding DNA: TGTGCCAGCATCACAAATACTTGGCAAGAGACCCAGTACTTC. The rearrangement links TRBV2 to TRBJ2-5; D gene ambiguous. Per the germline V gene, CDR1 is SNHLY and CDR2 is FYNNEI. This CDR3 region has 14 residues. V lost 7 bases and J 2 bases, leaving 14 bases between the germline ends.

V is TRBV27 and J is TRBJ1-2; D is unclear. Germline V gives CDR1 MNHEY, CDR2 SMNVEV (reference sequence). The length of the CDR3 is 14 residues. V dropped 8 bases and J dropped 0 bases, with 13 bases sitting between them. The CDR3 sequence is CASARAPANYGYTF. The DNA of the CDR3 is TGTGCCAGCGCGAGGGCCCCGGCTAACTATGGCTACACCTTC.

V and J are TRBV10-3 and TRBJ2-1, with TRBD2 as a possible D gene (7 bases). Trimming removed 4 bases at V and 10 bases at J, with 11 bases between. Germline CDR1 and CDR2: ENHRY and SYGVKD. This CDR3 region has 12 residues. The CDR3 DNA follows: TGTGCCATCAGTGGGGGGGGCCGGGAGCAGTTCTTC. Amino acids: CAISGGGREQFF.

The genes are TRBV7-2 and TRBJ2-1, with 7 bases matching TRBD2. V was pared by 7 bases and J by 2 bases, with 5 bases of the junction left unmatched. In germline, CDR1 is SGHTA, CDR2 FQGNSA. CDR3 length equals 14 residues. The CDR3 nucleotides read TGTGCCAGCAATGGGCGGGGGACCTACAATGAGCAGTTCTTC. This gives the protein CASNGRGTYNEQFF.

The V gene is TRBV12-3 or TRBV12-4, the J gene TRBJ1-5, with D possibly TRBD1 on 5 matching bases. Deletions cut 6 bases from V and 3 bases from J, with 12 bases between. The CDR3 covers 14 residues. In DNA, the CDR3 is TGTGCCAGCAGAACCGTGGGGCTCAATCAGCCCCAGCATTTT. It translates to CASRTVGLNQPQHF.

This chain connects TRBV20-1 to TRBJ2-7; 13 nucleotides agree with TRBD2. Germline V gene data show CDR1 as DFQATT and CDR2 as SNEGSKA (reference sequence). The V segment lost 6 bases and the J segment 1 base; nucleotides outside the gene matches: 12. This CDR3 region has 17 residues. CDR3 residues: CSARGLAGLGPSYEQYF. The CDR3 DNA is TGCAGTGCGAGGGGACTAGCGGGGCTGGGTCCATCCTACGAGCAGTACTTC.

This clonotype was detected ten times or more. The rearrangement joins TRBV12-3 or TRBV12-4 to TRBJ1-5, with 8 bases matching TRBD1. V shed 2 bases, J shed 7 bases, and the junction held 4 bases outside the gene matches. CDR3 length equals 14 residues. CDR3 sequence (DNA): TGTGCCAGCAGTTTATCAGGGGGCTGGCAGCCCCAGCATTTT. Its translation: CASSLSGGWQPQHF.

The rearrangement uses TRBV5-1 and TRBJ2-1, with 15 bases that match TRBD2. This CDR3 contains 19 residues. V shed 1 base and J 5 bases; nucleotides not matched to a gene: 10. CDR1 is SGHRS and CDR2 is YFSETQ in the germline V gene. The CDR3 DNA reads TGCGCCAGCAGCTTGATGGGACTAGCGGGAGGCCAACGTGACAATGAGCAGTTCTTC. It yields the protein CASSLMGLAGGQRDNEQFF.

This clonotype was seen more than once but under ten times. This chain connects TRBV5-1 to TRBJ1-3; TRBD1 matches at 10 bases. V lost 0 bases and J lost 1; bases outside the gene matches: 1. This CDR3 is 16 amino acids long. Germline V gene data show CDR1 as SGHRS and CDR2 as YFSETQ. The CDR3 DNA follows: TGCGCCAGCAGCTTGGAGGGACAGGGGTCTGGAAACACCATATATTTT. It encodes CASSLEGQGSGNTIYF.

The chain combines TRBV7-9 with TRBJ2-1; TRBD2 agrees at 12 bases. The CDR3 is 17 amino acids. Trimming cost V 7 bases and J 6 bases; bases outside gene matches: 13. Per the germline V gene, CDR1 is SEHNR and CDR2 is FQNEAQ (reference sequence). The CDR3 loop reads CASKGLAGGLTGNEQFF. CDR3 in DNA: TGTGCCAGCAAAGGGCTAGCGGGAGGGCTCACGGGCAATGAGCAGTTCTTC.

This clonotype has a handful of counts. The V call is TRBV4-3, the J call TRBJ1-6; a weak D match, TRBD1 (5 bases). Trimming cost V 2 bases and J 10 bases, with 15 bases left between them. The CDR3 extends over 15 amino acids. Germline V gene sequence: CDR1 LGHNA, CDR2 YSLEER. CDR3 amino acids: CASSQFGQGASPLHF. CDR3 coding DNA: TGCGCCAGCAGCCAATTCGGGCAGGGAGCATCACCCCTCCACTTT.